Listed below are T cell receptor beta chains from one sample, sequenced in a study of human T cells and chemical hapten exposure. TCRdb reprocessed the 5' RACE reads via MiXCR and lists one record per CDR3 protein. The sample lists 110,000 or so distinct CDR3 sequences; 15% to 20% were seen once. The receptors shown here come from a human donor in good health. CDR3s leave out the opening cysteine and the closing phenylalanine or tryptophan.

V	length	J	CDR3
TRBV7-2	13	TRBJ1-2	ASSLVWAGGNGYT
TRBV28	13	TRBJ2-3	ASSPRLAGTDTQY
TRBV20-1	9	TRBJ2-3	SAGDTDTQY
TRBV5-5	10	TRBJ1-1	ASSPERRRAF
TRBV18	12	TRBJ1-5	ASSPDRLNQPQH
TRBV11-2	13	TRBJ2-7	ASSPFWDGAYEQY
TRBV12-3/TRBV12-4	13	TRBJ2-1	ASRALAGGHNEQF
TRBV2	12	TRBJ1-1	ASPGTFLNTEAF
TRBV5-1	13	TRBJ1-1	ASSLRARELTEAF
TRBV7-2	11	TRBJ2-3	ASSLFAGGDFY
TRBV28	10	TRBJ1-3	ASREVGNTIY
TRBV2	13	TRBJ2-1	ASSELGQGYNEQF
TRBV5-1	13	TRBJ2-1	ASSLVVSSYNEQF
TRBV12-5	15	TRBJ2-1	ASADPVAGSSYNEQF
TRBV6-6	16	TRBJ2-4	ASIPSPRDPLPRSIQY
TRBV7-8	11	TRBJ1-2	ASSPGQSYGYT
TRBV12-3/TRBV12-4	14	TRBJ1-5	ASSPGHQRSNQPQH
TRBV6-6	10	TRBJ2-7	ASRQDHDEQY
TRBV19	15	TRBJ2-1	ASSIADGVGVKDEQF
TRBV5-4	14	TRBJ2-7	ASSEGWTSGGYEQY
TRBV4-1	14	TRBJ2-7	ASSQLTLAGSGEQY
TRBV24-1	11	TRBJ2-1	ATLGPPYNEQF
TRBV11-2	13	TRBJ1-1	ASSRDRLRGTEAF
TRBV7-9	13	TRBJ2-5	ASSLSSGLQETQY
TRBV19	11	TRBJ1-1	ASRSLAGTEAF
TRBV27	10	TRBJ1-6	ASGRSATPLH
TRBV11-2	15	TRBJ2-3	ASSPGTSGGYTDTQY
TRBV7-8	11	TRBJ2-3	ASSLDFRYTQY
TRBV28	13	TRBJ1-2	ASSSPPGQLDGYT
TRBV3-1	12	TRBJ1-4	ASSQYQGGEKLF
TRBV27	13	TRBJ2-5	ASSWGLGPGETQY
TRBV5-1	12	TRBJ2-1	ASSPPGQGFEQF
TRBV7-2	13	TRBJ2-7	ASSLGGGLYYEQY
TRBV6-4	15	TRBJ2-7	ASSDSVIDGGLSEQY